This T cell receptor beta chain was recorded in a study of beta chain features in type 1 diabetes. Expressed TCRB transcripts were sequenced after all isolated RNA was converted to cDNA. Here immunoSEQ multiplex PCR was the method, and the copy in TCRdb shows in-frame clones only, minus some. The table records around 250,000 clones, about 30% of them present only once. V gave up 7 bases and J gave up 5 bases, with 19 bases separating them. CDR1 is MNHEY and CDR2 is SMNVEV in the germline V gene (reference sequence). The CDR3 sequence is 15 residues long. The gene calls are TRBV27 and TRBJ2-3, with D possibly being TRBD2 (5 bases). This clonotype originated in a man aged 25-45 years in good health. Sequencing used central memory CD4+ T cells from blood. CDR3 DNA sequence: TGTGCCAGCACCAGCCCATCGAGGGCCGGAGATACGCAGTATTTT. Translation gives CASTSPSRAGDTQYF.